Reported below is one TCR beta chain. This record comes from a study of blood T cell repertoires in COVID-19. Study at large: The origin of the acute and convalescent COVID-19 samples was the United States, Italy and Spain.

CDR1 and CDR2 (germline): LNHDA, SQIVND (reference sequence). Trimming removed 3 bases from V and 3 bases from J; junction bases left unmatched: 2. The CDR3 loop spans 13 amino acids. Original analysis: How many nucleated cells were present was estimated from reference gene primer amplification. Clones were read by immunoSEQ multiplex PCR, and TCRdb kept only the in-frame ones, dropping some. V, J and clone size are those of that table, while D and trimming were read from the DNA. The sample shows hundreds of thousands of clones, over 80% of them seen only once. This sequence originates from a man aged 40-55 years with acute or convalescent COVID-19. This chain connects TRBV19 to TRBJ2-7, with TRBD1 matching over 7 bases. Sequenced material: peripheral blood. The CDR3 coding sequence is TGTGCCAGTAGTATGGGGACAGTCTACGAGCAGTACTTC. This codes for CASSMGTVYEQYF.